These 4 T cell receptor beta chains came from one sample sequenced in a study of somatic mutations in cytotoxic T cells in rheumatoid arthritis. Clones were sequenced by immunoSEQ multiplex PCR, and TCRdb holds only the in-frame ones, with some missing. Among about 18,000 clones listed, around 83% were seen once. Sample: CD8+ T cells sorted from blood. Source of these receptors: an adult with rheumatoid arthritis.

The chain links TRBV29-1 to TRBJ1-2, with a weak D call TRBD1 (5 bases). The CDR3 is 14 amino acids. Germline lookup yields CDR1 SQVTM and CDR2 ANQGSEA. Trimming cost V 0 bases and J 3 bases, with 11 bases left between them. The CDR3 nucleotides are TGCAGCGTTGAAGACAGGGTGGTAGACTATGGCTACACCTTC. Translating it yields CSVEDRVVDYGYTF.

J is TRBJ2-1 and V is TRBV2; TRBD2 aligns across 10 bases. Germline V gives CDR1 SNHLY, CDR2 FYNNEI. The ends lost 2 bases at V and 8 bases at J; junction bases unmatched: 6. The CDR3 runs to 15 residues. CDR3 region: CASSERAGGGDEQFF. In DNA, the CDR3 is TGTGCCAGCAGTGAACGAGCGGGAGGGGGGGATGAGCAGTTCTTC.

The chain combines TRBV2 with TRBJ1-2; 10 positions match TRBD1. This CDR3 is 13 amino acids long. J was trimmed by 3 bases and V by 11 bases; bases with no gene match: 6. Germline V gives CDR1 SNHLY, CDR2 FYNNEI. This CDR3 is CARRDRGDYGYTF. As DNA, the CDR3 is TGTGCCCGAAGGGACAGGGGTGACTATGGCTACACCTTC.

This clone showed up just a few times. The CDR3 spells CASSLGQVSPLHF. CDR3 DNA sequence: TGTGCCAGCAGCTTAGGCCAGGTTTCACCCCTCCACTTT. The V and J genes are TRBV11-3 and TRBJ1-6; no clear D. In germline, CDR1 is SGHNT, CDR2 YENEEA. The CDR3 loop spans 13 amino acids. V lost 1 base to trimming and J lost 9 bases, with 7 bases between them.